The 8 T cell receptor beta chains in this list originate from one sample, sequenced in a study of CD8+ T cells in alopecia areata. After isolation, RNA underwent reverse transcription to generate cDNA as the sequencing template. Method: immunoSEQ multiplex PCR; TCRdb's copy keeps in-frame clones and lacks some. The sample records more than 90,000 clones, roughly three fifths being singletons. Treatment described: oral pan-JAK inhibitor, 5-10 mg twice daily. This specimen consisted of CD8+ T cells sorted from blood, obtained at week 24, from a patient treated with tofacitinib. The receptors shown here come from a human donor with alopecia areata.

This clone was counted once. The chain recombines TRBV2 with TRBJ1-5; TRBD1 matches 9 bases. CDR1 and CDR2 from the germline V gene are SNHLY and FYNNEI. V was clipped by 6 bases and J by 4 bases; unmatched bases: 10. This CDR3 has 16 amino acids. In DNA form, the CDR3 reads TGTGCCAGCAGCGGGGACAGGGAAGGGAAAAATCAGCCCCAGCATTTT. It yields the protein CASSGDREGKNQPQHF.

The CDR3 DNA sequence: TGTGCCAGCAGCCCGGGGACAGATTATAGCAATCAGCCCCAGCATTTT. Translation gives CASSPGTDYSNQPQHF. This chain links TRBV7-9 with TRBJ1-5; 7 nucleotides agree with TRBD1. CDR1 is SEHNR, CDR2 FQNEAQ, per germline (reference sequence). V gave up 5 bases and J gave up 0 bases; unmatched junction bases: 7. CDR3 size: 16 residues.

This clone has a handful of counts. The chain is built from TRBV29-1 and TRBJ2-7; D could derive from TRBD1 or TRBD2 (5 bases each). V lost 0 bases to trimming and J lost 4 bases, with 13 bases between them. The CDR3 is 14 residues long. The germline V gene has CDR1 SQVTM and CDR2 ANQGSEA. CDR3 region: CSVEDPGREYEQYF. The CDR3 DNA sequence: TGCAGCGTTGAAGATCCGGGCAGGGAGTACGAGCAGTACTTC.

The V call is TRBV27, the J call TRBJ1-6; D is unclear. Germline CDR1 MNHEY, CDR2 SMNVEV (reference sequence). CDR3 length: 13 residues. V was shortened by 7 bases and J by 6 bases, with 10 bases between the two germline ends. In DNA form, the CDR3 reads TGTGCCAGCACCCAAGGAGGTAATTCACCCCTCCACTTT. Translating it yields CASTQGGNSPLHF.

V is TRBV5-4 and J is TRBJ1-1, with TRBD1 matching over 9 bases. The CDR3 consists of 14 residues. Germline CDR1 reads SGHNT; CDR2 reads YYREEE (reference sequence). Unmatched junction bases numbered 6, after V lost 4 bases and J lost 5 bases. The CDR3, as DNA: TGTGCCAGCAGCGGGGACAGGGATTTGACTGAAGCTTTCTTT. This translates into CASSGDRDLTEAFF.

The V gene is TRBV5-1, the J gene TRBJ2-3, with D possibly being TRBD2 (5 bases). V shed 4 bases and J shed 0 bases, with 12 bases lying between them. The CDR3 extends over 15 amino acids. Germline V CDR1 and CDR2: SGHRS, YFSETQ. The CDR3 loop reads CASSPGWASTDTQYF. In DNA form, the CDR3 reads TGCGCCAGCAGCCCGGGGTGGGCTAGCACAGATACGCAGTATTTT.

V gene TRBV7-2 combines with J gene TRBJ1-5, with a tentative D call TRBD1 (5 bases). V dropped 5 bases and J dropped 6 bases, with 11 bases sitting between them. This CDR3 has 13 amino acids. Germline V gives CDR1 SGHTA, CDR2 FQGNSA. Here the CDR3 reads CASSPGRGQPQHF. The CDR3 region has the DNA TGTGCCAGCAGCCCGGGGAGGGGTCAGCCCCAGCATTTT.

V gene TRBV2 combines with J gene TRBJ2-1; D remains unclear. The CDR3 consists of 13 residues. V shed 6 bases and J shed 7 bases, with 13 bases lying between them. Germline V gene sequence: CDR1 SNHLY, CDR2 FYNNEI. Here the CDR3 reads CASREYIGNEQFF. DNA of the CDR3: TGTGCCAGCAGGGAGTATATCGGAAATGAGCAGTTCTTC. Filled out from reference TRBV2 and TRBJ2-1, the complete variable domain reads EPEVTQTPSHQVTQMGQEVILRCVPISNHLYFYWYRQILGQKVEFLVSFYNNEISEKSEIFDDQFSVERPDGSNFTLKIRSTKLEDSAMYFCASREYIGNEQFFGPGTRLTVL.